This T cell receptor (beta chain) was recorded in a study of OX40 agonist ivuxolimab in advanced cancers. General study findings and limits: Both blood CD4+ and CD8+ T cells showed clonal growth by week 6 at 0.1 to 3.0 mg/kg.

Some clones are missing from TCRdb's copy, which holds only in-frame ones; the method was immunoSEQ multiplex PCR. The data hold around 37,000 clones, with roughly 76% observed a single time. This clone has just a few counts. Its antigen is still unknown. The germline CDR1 and CDR2 sequences are MNHEY and SMNVEV (reference sequence). The CDR3 runs 16 residues. Trimming left V 0 bases short and J 6 bases short, with 14 bases between. V gene TRBV27 combines with J gene TRBJ2-2; a weak D match, TRBD2 (7 bases). The specimen was CD4+ or CD8+ T cells sorted from blood, collected in a trial of the OX40 agonist ivuxolimab. The clonotype was recovered from an adult with an advanced solid tumor such as melanoma, head and neck, liver or kidney cancer. The CDR3 is CASSLSPGGPAGELFF. The CDR3 nucleotides are TGTGCCAGCAGTTTATCCCCCGGGGGGCCCGCCGGGGAGCTGTTTTTT.